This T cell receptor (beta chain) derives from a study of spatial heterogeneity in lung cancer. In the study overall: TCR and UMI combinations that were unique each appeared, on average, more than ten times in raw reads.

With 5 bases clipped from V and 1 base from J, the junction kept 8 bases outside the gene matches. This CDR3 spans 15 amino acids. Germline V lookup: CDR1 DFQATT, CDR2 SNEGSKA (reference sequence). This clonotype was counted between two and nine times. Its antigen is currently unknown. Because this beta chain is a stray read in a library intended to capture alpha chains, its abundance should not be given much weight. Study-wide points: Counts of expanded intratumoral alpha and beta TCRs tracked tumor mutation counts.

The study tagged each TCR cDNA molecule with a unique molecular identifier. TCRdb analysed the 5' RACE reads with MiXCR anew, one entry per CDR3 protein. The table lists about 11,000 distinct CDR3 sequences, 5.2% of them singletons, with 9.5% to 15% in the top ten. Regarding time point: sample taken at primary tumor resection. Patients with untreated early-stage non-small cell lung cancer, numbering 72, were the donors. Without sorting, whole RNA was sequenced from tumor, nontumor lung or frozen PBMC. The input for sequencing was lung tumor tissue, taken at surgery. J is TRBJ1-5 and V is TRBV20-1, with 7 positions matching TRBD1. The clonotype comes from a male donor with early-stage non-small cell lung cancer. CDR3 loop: CSAPLKTGSNQPQHF. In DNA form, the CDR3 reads TGCAGTGCTCCTCTAAAGACAGGGAGCAATCAGCCCCAGCATTTT.